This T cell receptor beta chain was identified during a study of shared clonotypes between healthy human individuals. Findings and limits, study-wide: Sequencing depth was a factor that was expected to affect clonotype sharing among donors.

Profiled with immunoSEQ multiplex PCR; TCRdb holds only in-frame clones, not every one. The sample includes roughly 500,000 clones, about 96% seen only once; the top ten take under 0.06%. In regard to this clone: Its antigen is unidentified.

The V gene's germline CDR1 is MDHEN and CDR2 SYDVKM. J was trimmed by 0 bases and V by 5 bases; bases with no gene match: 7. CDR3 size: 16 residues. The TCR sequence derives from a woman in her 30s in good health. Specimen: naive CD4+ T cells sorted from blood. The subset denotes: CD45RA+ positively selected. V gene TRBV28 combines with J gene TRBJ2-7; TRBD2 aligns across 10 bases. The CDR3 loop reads CASSRLAGGLSYEQYF. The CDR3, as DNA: TGTGCCAGCAGTCGATTAGCGGGAGGTCTCTCCTACGAGCAGTACTTC.